The rows below give T cell receptor beta chains drawn from one sample of a study of T-cell memory formation after mild COVID-19. A single record per CDR3 protein comes from TCRdb applying MiXCR to the 5' RACE reads. Seen here are just under 150,000 distinct CDR3 sequences, 5.5% to 7% observed once, and the top ten hold about 1.9%. The sequenced sample consisted of PBMCs or a T cell subset sorted from them (not recorded which). Source of these receptors: an adult woman who had mild COVID-19 (a few samples of this study predate the infection). Cell type and time point are not known. CDR3s include the opening cysteine and the closing phenylalanine or tryptophan. Fields, in order: CDR3 length, D gene, clone size, V gene, J gene, CDR3 protein, CDR3 DNA. A D gene is named only where the DNA matches it firmly. Size is omitted from some rows. Given values are once, few, many or a class for expanded clones.

12	TRBD1	.	TRBV7-9	TRBJ1-6	CAGDRGGSPLHF	TGTGCCGGAGACAGGGGCGGCTCACCCCTCCACTTT
15	TRBD1	.	TRBV7-8	TRBJ1-2	CASSVRGKANYGYTF	TGTGCCAGCAGCGTCAGGGGGAAGGCTAACTATGGCTACACCTTC
16	.	.	TRBV12-3/TRBV12-4	TRBJ1-4	CASSLRLAGTNEKLFF	TGTGCCAGCAGTTTACGGTTGGCGGGGACAAATGAAAAACTGTTTTTT
12	.	few	TRBV24-1	TRBJ2-5	CATSDFLKTQYF	TGTGCCACCAGTGATTTCCTGAAGACCCAGTACTTC
15	.	.	TRBV7-2	TRBJ2-5	CASSLYVDYQETQYF	TGTGCCAGCAGCCTCTATGTAGACTACCAAGAGACCCAGTACTTC
14	.	many	TRBV5-1	TRBJ2-3	CASSSLHSTDTQYF	TGCGCCAGCAGCTCACTACACAGCACAGATACGCAGTATTTT
15	.	few	TRBV5-1	TRBJ1-4	CASSIGPATNEKLFF	TGCGCCAGCAGCATCGGACCAGCAACTAATGAAAAACTGTTTTTT
14	.	many	TRBV9	TRBJ2-2	CASSEYSNTGELFF	TGTGCCAGCAGCGAATACTCGAACACCGGGGAGCTGTTTTTT
15	TRBD2	many	TRBV7-9	TRBJ2-4	CASSSPGTSGTGEYF	TGTGCCAGCAGCTCTCCCGGGACTAGCGGGACAGGGGAATACTTC
14	.	many	TRBV11-2	TRBJ2-7	CASSSGRGSYEQYF	TGTGCCAGCAGCTCAGGCCGGGGATCCTACGAGCAGTACTTC
16	.	.	TRBV24-1	TRBJ1-5	CATSDSQGYGNQPQHF	TGTGCCACCAGTGATTCGCAGGGATATGGCAATCAGCCCCAGCATTTT
15	.	.	TRBV5-1	TRBJ2-1	CATSGGVGSYNEQFF	TGCGCCACCTCGGGGGGCGTGGGCTCCTACAATGAGCAGTTCTTC
15	.	many	TRBV9	TRBJ2-2	CASSVAGQNTGELFF	TGTGCCAGCAGCGTGGCGGGGCAGAACACCGGGGAGCTGTTTTTT
16	TRBD1	few	TRBV6-5	TRBJ2-1	CASSYQGARSYNEQFF	TGTGCCAGCAGTTACCAGGGGGCCAGGTCCTACAATGAGCAGTTCTTC
12	.	many	TRBV15	TRBJ1-2	CATSSGAYGYTF	TGTGCCACCTCATCAGGGGCCTATGGCTACACCTTC
14	.	few	TRBV9	TRBJ1-5	CASSVEDSNQPQHF	TGTGCCAGCAGCGTAGAGGACAGCAATCAGCCCCAGCATTTT
16	.	few	TRBV6-4	TRBJ2-7	CASAECLRQRAYEQYF	TGTGCCAGCGCTGAATGCCTACGACAGCGCGCCTACGAGCAGTACTTC
12	.	many	TRBV5-1	TRBJ2-7	CASSSQQYEQYF	TGCGCCAGCAGCTCACAGCAGTACGAGCAGTACTTC
16	.	.	TRBV24-1	TRBJ1-5	CATSDPSATSNQPQHF	TGTGCCACCAGTGATCCCAGTGCGACGAGCAATCAGCCCCAGCATTTT
15	TRBD2	.	TRBV6-2/TRBV6-3	TRBJ2-7	CASSLGLAGLYEQYF	TGTGCCAGCAGTTTAGGACTAGCGGGATTGTACGAGCAGTACTTC
14	.	many	TRBV29-1	TRBJ1-3	CSVGDRTSGNTIYF	TGCAGCGTTGGCGACAGGACCTCTGGAAACACCATATATTTT
13	.	.	TRBV4-2	TRBJ2-7	CASSQGQLGEQYF	TGTGCCAGCAGCCAAGGTCAGTTAGGCGAGCAGTACTTC
14	.	few	TRBV12-3/TRBV12-4	TRBJ2-7	CASSYRDFSYEQYF	TGTGCCAGCAGTTACCGGGACTTCTCCTACGAGCAGTACTTC
15	TRBD1	.	TRBV4-1	TRBJ2-2	CASSRTGANTGELFF	TGCGCCAGCAGCCGGACAGGGGCGAACACCGGGGAGCTGTTTTTT
14	.	many	TRBV6-5	TRBJ2-1	CASRERSSYNEQFF	TGTGCCAGCCGGGAGAGGAGCTCCTACAATGAGCAGTTCTTC
14	TRBD1	few	TRBV24-1	TRBJ2-7	CATSPGDRGSEQYF	TGTGCCACCAGCCCCGGGGACAGGGGGTCCGAGCAGTACTTC
14	TRBD1	many	TRBV10-3	TRBJ2-7	CAISERQGSAEQYF	TGTGCCATCAGTGAACGACAGGGGTCCGCCGAGCAGTACTTC
12	.	many	TRBV29-1	TRBJ1-1	CSKDVPNTEAFF	TGCAGCAAGGACGTTCCAAACACTGAAGCTTTCTTT
13	.	many	TRBV7-2	TRBJ2-3	CASSSRLTDTQYF	TGTGCCAGCAGCTCCAGACTTACAGATACGCAGTATTTT
18	.	many	TRBV4-1	TRBJ2-7	CASSQGPPIADRGYEQYF	TGCGCCAGCAGCCAAGGTCCCCCGATAGCGGACCGTGGGTACGAGCAGTACTTC
16	.	many	TRBV12-3/TRBV12-4	TRBJ2-4	CASSFPQSLAKNIQYF	TGTGCCAGCAGTTTCCCCCAAAGTTTAGCCAAAAACATTCAGTACTTC
13	.	many	TRBV29-1	TRBJ2-6	CSVGRSGANVLTF	TGCAGCGTGGGACGCTCTGGGGCCAACGTCCTGACTTTC
15	.	many	TRBV7-9	TRBJ2-3	CASSLGGGQPSSQYF	TGTGCCAGCAGCTTAGGTGGAGGACAGCCATCATCGCAGTATTTT
14	.	many	TRBV7-2	TRBJ2-7	CASSLGVAAGEQYF	TGTGCCAGCAGCTTAGGGGTAGCGGCAGGTGAGCAGTACTTC
14	.	many	TRBV24-1	TRBJ2-3	CATREGLLTDTQYF	TGTGCCACCAGAGAGGGACTCCTCACAGATACGCAGTATTTT
14	.	many	TRBV12-3/TRBV12-4	TRBJ2-2	CASSLQSYTGELFF	TGTGCCAGCAGTTTACAGTCTTACACCGGGGAGCTGTTTTTT
18	TRBD2	few	TRBV3-1	TRBJ2-2	CASSQDATSSTNTGELFF	TGTGCCAGCAGCCAAGATGCGACTAGCAGCACGAACACCGGGGAGCTGTTTTTT
16	.	.	TRBV5-1	TRBJ2-6	CASSLAAGTGANVLTF	TGCGCCAGCAGCTTGGCGGCAGGGACTGGGGCCAACGTCCTGACTTTC
14	TRBD1	.	TRBV6-2/TRBV6-3	TRBJ1-5	CASSDQGGNQPQHF	TGTGCCAGCAGCGACCAGGGGGGCAATCAGCCCCAGCATTTT
17	TRBD2	few	TRBV19	TRBJ2-3	CASSTPRLAGATDTQYF	TGTGCCAGTAGTACCCCTCGACTAGCGGGAGCCACAGATACGCAGTATTTT
16	TRBD2	many	TRBV2	TRBJ2-2	CASILTSGAVAGELFF	TGTGCCAGCATACTGACTAGCGGGGCAGTGGCCGGGGAGCTGTTTTTT
14	TRBD2	many	TRBV9	TRBJ2-1	CASSVAGLGNEQFF	TGTGCCAGCAGCGTAGCGGGACTAGGCAATGAGCAGTTCTTC
14	.	.	TRBV28	TRBJ1-1	CASRYPGGPTEAFF	TGTGCCAGCAGATACCCCGGGGGGCCCACTGAAGCTTTCTTT
15	.	.	TRBV27	TRBJ1-5	CASSFLGVSNQPQHF	TGTGCCAGCAGTTTTCTGGGAGTGAGCAATCAGCCCCAGCATTTT
17	TRBD2	few	TRBV6-6	TRBJ2-2	CASSSGLAGGVTGELFF	TGTGCCAGCAGTTCCGGGTTGGCGGGAGGGGTCACCGGGGAGCTGTTTTTT
14	.	.	TRBV3-1	TRBJ1-2	CASSQELQGYGYTF	TGTGCCAGCAGCCAAGAGTTACAGGGCTATGGCTACACCTTC
18	TRBD2	many	TRBV11-2	TRBJ2-7	CASSPIGLAPGSSYEQYF	TGTGCCAGCAGCCCTATCGGACTAGCCCCGGGAAGTTCCTACGAGCAGTACTTC
16	.	.	TRBV5-6	TRBJ2-7	CASSLIGRTGSYEQYF	TGTGCCAGCAGCTTAATTGGACGAACCGGCTCCTACGAGCAGTACTTC
20	TRBD2	many	TRBV6-5	TRBJ2-2	CASSYRPGLAGGPNTGELFF	TGTGCCAGCAGTTATCGGCCGGGACTAGCGGGAGGACCGAACACCGGGGAGCTGTTTTTT